This passage covers 16 T cell receptor beta chains from one sample sequenced in a study of regulatory T cells in long-lasting Graves disease. iRepertoire HTBI primers and Arm-PCR of CDR3 regions built TCR beta libraries. One entry per CDR3 protein, called by TCRdb with MiXCR from the multiplex PCR reads. The sample lists around 500,000 distinct CDR3 sequences; around 21% were seen once. Time point meaning: persistent/refractory GD, antithyroid drugs over 5 years with positive TRAb. RNA extracted from PBMCs served as the sequencing template. This material consisted of peripheral blood mononuclear cells (PBMCs), taken when the disease was refractory, from a patient treated with antithyroid drugs. The receptors derive from a female donor with Graves disease.

This clonotype was seen repeatedly, ten times or more. This chain joins TRBV6-2 or TRBV6-3 and TRBJ2-7, with TRBD2 identical over 11 bases. CDR3 length: 14 amino acids. With V trimmed by 4 bases and J by 4 bases, 3 bases remained unmatched. Germline lookup yields CDR1 MNHEY and CDR2 SVGEGT. This CDR3 is CASSSLAGDYEQYF. The CDR3 nucleotides read TGTGCCAGCAGTTCACTAGCGGGAGATTACGAGCAGTACTTC.

The chain uses TRBV19 and TRBJ2-2, with 9 bases matching TRBD2. Germline V CDR1 and CDR2: LNHDA, SQIVND (reference sequence). Germline trimming cut 6 bases from V and 6 bases from J; bases unmatched to any gene: 11. The CDR3 loop spans 16 amino acids. CDR3 bases: TGTGCCAGTAGCGGGAAGTTAGCGGGAGCTGCCGGGGAGCTGTTTTTT. Protein product: CASSGKLAGAAGELFF.

The V gene is TRBV28, the J gene TRBJ1-5, with 7 bases that match TRBD1. The germline V gene encodes CDR1 MDHEN and CDR2 SYDVKM. The CDR3 totals 15 residues. V lost 4 bases, J lost 2 bases, and 5 bases stayed unmatched. This CDR3 is CASSYHRGRNQPQHF. Here the CDR3 DNA reads TGTGCCAGCAGTTACCACAGGGGTCGCAATCAGCCCCAGCATTTT.

This clonotype was seen repeatedly, ten times or more. This sequence joins TRBV2 and TRBJ2-7; D call uncertain. Germline CDR1 and CDR2: SNHLY and FYNNEI. The CDR3 spans 15 residues. Trimming left V 6 bases short and J 1 base short, with 16 bases between. DNA for the CDR3: TGTGCCAGCAGCCTTCAGGAGTCCACATCCTACGAGCAGTACTTC. It is translated as CASSLQESTSYEQYF.

The chain is built from TRBV2 and TRBJ1-3; D perhaps matches TRBD1 (5 bases). This CDR3 spans 15 amino acids. CDR1 and CDR2 from the germline V gene are SNHLY and FYNNEI. V shed 1 base and J shed 2 bases, with 9 bases lying between them. The DNA for the CDR3 is TGTGCCAGCAGTGAAGATGCGGGGGCTGGAAACACCATATATTTT. Its protein product is CASSEDAGAGNTIYF.

This rearrangement joins TRBV14 to TRBJ2-4; D is unclear. The V end lost 0 bases, the J end lost 6 bases, and 9 bases lay between the germline ends. The CDR3 runs to 14 residues. Per germline, CDR1 SGHDN and CDR2 FVKESK. The CDR3 sequence: CASSQEYSSNIQYF. The CDR3 nucleotides read TGTGCCAGCAGCCAAGAATACAGCTCAAACATTCAGTACTTC.

This clonotype was seen many times. V and J are TRBV12-3 or TRBV12-4 and TRBJ1-2; 7 positions match TRBD1. J lost 3 bases, V lost 3 bases, and 7 bases had no gene match. The CDR3 sequence is 15 residues long. As DNA, the CDR3 is TGTGCCAGCAGTTTCGCAGGGGGGCAATACTATGGCTACACCTTC. It yields the protein CASSFAGGQYYGYTF.

This clonotype was observed a few times. The chain carries TRBV6-2 or TRBV6-3 and TRBJ1-2; 7 nucleotides align to TRBD1. CDR3 length equals 15 residues. Germline values: CDR1 MNHEY, CDR2 SVGEGT. V shed 0 bases, J shed 3 bases, and the junction held 4 bases outside the gene matches. The CDR3 spells CASSYSRDSHYGYTF. CDR3 bases: TGTGCCAGCAGTTACTCGAGGGACAGCCACTATGGCTACACCTTC.

This clonotype was seen at least ten times. The chain recombines TRBV6-1 with TRBJ1-1; TRBD1 might be the D (6 bases). Germline V gene lookup returns CDR1 MNHNS and CDR2 SASEGT. CDR3 length equals 15 residues. The V and J ends lost 6 bases and 0 bases respectively, with 14 bases between them. The CDR3 sequence: CASSEQGVMNTEAFF. As DNA, the CDR3 is TGTGCCAGCAGCGAACAGGGAGTCATGAACACTGAAGCTTTCTTT.

The table lists this clonotype with many counts. The chain is built from TRBV6-5 and TRBJ2-5, with 8 bases that match TRBD1. The V gene end was trimmed by 1 base and the J gene end by 1 base; junction bases not matched to a gene: 5. The CDR3 runs 16 residues. The germline gives CDR1 MNHEY, CDR2 SVGAGI. CDR3 nucleotides: TGTGCCAGCAGTTACTTAGTAACAGGGGGCCAAGAGACCCAGTACTTC. Protein: CASSYLVTGGQETQYF.

The V call is TRBV5-1, the J call TRBJ1-2; D might be TRBD1 (5 bases). Germline values: CDR1 SGHRS, CDR2 YFSETQ. Trimming left V 9 bases short and J 1 base short, with 31 bases between. The CDR3 spans 19 residues. The CDR3 DNA sequence: TGCGCCACAAGAGGGGTTGCGGCCGAATCTGAGTCCGATAACTATGGCTACACCTTC. This gives the protein CATRGVAAESESDNYGYTF.

The chain uses TRBV20-1 and TRBJ2-1, with D unresolved. Germline loops: CDR1 DFQATT, CDR2 SNEGSKA (reference sequence). The CDR3 length is 12 residues. The CDR3 region is CSAMGGYNEQFF. DNA for the CDR3: TGCAGCGCCATGGGCGGTTACAATGAGCAGTTCTTC.

In regard to this clonotype: Relative to the germline gene, one junction end is altered; a read error may explain this. The chain has TRBV19 and TRBJ1-1, with D maybe TRBD1 (5 bases). Per the germline V gene, CDR1 is LNHDA and CDR2 is SQIVND (reference sequence). This CDR3 comprises 15 residues. The CDR3 loop is CASSRPRERNTEALF. CDR3 bases: TGTGCCAGTAGTAGACCCAGGGAGAGGAACACTGAAGCTCTCTTT.

This clonotype showed up just a few times. The V and J genes are TRBV12-3 or TRBV12-4 and TRBJ2-1; TRBD2 agrees at 12 bases. The length of the CDR3 is 15 residues. V lost 7 bases, J lost 8 bases, and 9 bases stayed unmatched. The CDR3 DNA sequence: TGTGCCAGCAACGAAACTAGCGGGAGGTTTGATGAGCAGTTCTTC. Encoded protein: CASNETSGRFDEQFF.

This clonotype has ten or more counts. The chain combines TRBV2 with TRBJ2-5; no clear D gene. Germline CDR1 SNHLY, CDR2 FYNNEI. The V end was cut by 8 bases, the J end by 1 base, with 8 bases between. The CDR3 spans 12 residues. As DNA, the CDR3 is TGTGCCAGCCTCACGATCCAAGAGACCCAGTACTTC. Translated, it gives CASLTIQETQYF.

This clonotype has ten or more counts. J is TRBJ2-7 and V is TRBV11-2; D unresolved. The CDR3 totals 14 residues. Trimming cost V 1 base and J 5 bases, with 12 bases left between them. CDR1 is SGHAT and CDR2 is FQNNGV in the germline V gene. This chain's CDR3 is CASSLGSPEDEQYF. The CDR3 DNA reads as TGTGCCAGCAGCTTAGGCAGTCCCGAGGACGAGCAGTACTTC.